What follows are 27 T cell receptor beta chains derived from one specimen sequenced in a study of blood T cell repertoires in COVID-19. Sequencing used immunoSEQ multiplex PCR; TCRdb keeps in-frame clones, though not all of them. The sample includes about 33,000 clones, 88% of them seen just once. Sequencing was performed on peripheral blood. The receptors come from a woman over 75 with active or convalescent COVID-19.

Written as DNA, the CDR3 is TGTGCCAGCTCACCACCGGAGGACAGAGAGACCCAGTACTTC. Translation gives CASSPPEDRETQYF. The chain combines TRBV18 with TRBJ2-5; tentatively, D is TRBD1 (6 bases). Germline CDR1 and CDR2: KGHSH and LQKENI. Trimming took off 0 bases at V and 4 bases at J, with 9 bases between the two ends. This CDR3 is 14 amino acids long.

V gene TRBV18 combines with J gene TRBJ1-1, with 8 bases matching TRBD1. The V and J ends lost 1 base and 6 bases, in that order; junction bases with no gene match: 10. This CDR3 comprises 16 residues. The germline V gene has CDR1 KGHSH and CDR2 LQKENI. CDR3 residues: CASSPLAGGDGPEAFF. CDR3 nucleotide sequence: TGTGCCAGCTCACCACTCGCAGGGGGCGATGGGCCTGAAGCTTTCTTT.

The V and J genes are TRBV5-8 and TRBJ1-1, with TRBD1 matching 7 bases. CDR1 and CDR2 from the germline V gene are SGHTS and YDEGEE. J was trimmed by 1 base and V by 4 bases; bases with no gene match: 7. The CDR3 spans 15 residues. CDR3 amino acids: CASSTRYRGNTEAFF. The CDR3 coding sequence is TGTGCCAGCAGCACCCGGTACAGGGGGAACACTGAAGCTTTCTTT.

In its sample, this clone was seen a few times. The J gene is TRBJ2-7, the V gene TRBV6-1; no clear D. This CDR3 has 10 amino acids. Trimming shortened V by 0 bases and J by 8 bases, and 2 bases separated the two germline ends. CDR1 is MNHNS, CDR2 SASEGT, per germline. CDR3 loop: CASSEAKQYF. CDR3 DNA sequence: TGTGCCAGCAGTGAAGCTAAGCAGTACTTC.

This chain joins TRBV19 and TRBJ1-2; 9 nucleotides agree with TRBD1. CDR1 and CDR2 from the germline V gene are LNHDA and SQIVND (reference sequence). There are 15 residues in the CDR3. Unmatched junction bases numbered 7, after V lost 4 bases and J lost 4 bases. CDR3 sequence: CASSTTGGAGYGYTF. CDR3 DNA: TGTGCCAGTAGTACCACAGGGGGCGCGGGCTATGGCTACACCTTC.

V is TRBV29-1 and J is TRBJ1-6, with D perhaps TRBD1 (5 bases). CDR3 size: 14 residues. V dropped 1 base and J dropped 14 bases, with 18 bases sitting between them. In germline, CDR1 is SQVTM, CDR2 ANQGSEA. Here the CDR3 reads CSVEVEGLRGSLHF. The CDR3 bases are TGCAGCGTTGAAGTGGAGGGACTGCGGGGGTCCCTCCACTTT. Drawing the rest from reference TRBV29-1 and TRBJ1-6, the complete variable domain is SAVISQKPSRDICQRGTSLTIQCQVDSQVTMMFWYRQQPGQSLTLIATANQGSEATYESGFVIDKFPISRPNLTFSTLTVSNMSPEDSSIYLCSVEVEGLRGSLHFGNGTRLTVT.

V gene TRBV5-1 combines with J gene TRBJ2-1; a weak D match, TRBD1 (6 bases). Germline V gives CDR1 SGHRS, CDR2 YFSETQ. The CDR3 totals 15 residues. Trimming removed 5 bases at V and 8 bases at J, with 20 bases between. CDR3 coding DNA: TGCGCCAGCAGGTACCCCCGGCAGGGGTATGATGAGCAGTTCTTC. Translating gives CASRYPRQGYDEQFF.

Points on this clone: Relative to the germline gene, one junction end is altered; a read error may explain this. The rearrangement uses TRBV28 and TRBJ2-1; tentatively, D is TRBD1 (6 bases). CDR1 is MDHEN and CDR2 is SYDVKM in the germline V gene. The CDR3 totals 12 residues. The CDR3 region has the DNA TGTGCCAGCAGTTTCGGACAGAAGAGCTTTATCTTC. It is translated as CASSFGQKSFIF.

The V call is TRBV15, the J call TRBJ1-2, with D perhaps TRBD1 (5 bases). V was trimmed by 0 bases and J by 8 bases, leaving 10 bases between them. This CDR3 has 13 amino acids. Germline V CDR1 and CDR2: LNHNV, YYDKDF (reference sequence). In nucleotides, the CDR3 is TGTGCCACCAGCAGAGATCCAGGGATGGGCTACACCTTC. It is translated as CATSRDPGMGYTF.

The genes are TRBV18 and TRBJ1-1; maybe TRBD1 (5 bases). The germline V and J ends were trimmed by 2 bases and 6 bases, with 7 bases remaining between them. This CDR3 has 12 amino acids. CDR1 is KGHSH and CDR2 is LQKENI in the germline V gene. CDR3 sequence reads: CASSPSGPEAFF. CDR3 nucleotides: TGTGCCAGCTCACCATCAGGGCCTGAAGCTTTCTTT.

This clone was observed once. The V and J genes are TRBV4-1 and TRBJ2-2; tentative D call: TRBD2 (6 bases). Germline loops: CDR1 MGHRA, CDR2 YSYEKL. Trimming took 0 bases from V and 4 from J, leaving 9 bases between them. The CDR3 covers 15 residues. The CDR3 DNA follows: TGCGCCAGCAGCCAAGATCGGACTACCACCGGGGAGCTGTTTTTT. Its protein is CASSQDRTTTGELFF.

The CDR3 here is CASSQDRSGGYTF. CDR3 DNA sequence: TGTGCCAGCAGCCAAGACAGATCCGGGGGCTACACCTTC. The chain joins TRBV6-2 or TRBV6-3 to TRBJ1-2; tentatively, D is TRBD1 (5 bases). Germline CDR1 reads MNHEY; CDR2 reads SVGEGT. Trimming removed 6 bases at V and 8 bases at J, with 16 bases between. This CDR3 contains 13 residues.

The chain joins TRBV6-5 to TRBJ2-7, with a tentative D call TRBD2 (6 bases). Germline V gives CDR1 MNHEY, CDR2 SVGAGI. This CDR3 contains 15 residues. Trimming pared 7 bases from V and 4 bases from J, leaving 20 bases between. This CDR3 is CASTEEGLGTYEQYF. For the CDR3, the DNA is TGTGCCAGCACCGAGGAGGGGCTGGGGACTTACGAGCAGTACTTC.

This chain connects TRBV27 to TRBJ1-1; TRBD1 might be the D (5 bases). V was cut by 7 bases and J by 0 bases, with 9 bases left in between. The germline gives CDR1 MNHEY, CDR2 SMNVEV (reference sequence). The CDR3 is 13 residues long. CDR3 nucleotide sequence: TGTGCCAGCAATACAGGAGTGAACACTGAAGCTTTCTTT. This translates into CASNTGVNTEAFF.

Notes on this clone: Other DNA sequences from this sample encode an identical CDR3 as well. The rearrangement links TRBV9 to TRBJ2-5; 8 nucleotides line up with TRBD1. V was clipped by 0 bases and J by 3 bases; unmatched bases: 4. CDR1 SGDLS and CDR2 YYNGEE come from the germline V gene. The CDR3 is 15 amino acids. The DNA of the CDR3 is TGTGCCAGCAGCGTAGATCAGGGGGCAAAAGAGACCCAGTACTTC. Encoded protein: CASSVDQGAKETQYF.

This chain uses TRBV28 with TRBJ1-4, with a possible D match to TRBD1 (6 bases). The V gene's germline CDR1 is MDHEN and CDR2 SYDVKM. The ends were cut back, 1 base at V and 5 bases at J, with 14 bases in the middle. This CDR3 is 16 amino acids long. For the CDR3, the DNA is TGTGCCAGCAGTTTATCTCCGTGGGGGCCCAATGAAAAACTGTTTTTT. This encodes CASSLSPWGPNEKLFF.

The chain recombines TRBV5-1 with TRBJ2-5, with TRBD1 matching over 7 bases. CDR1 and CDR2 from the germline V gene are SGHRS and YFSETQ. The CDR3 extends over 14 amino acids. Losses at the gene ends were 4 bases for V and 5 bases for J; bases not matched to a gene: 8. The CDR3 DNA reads TGCGCCAGCAGCGGGGGCGACAGGGTTGAGACCCAGTACTTC. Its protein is CASSGGDRVETQYF. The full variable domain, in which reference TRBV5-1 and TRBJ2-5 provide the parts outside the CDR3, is KAGVTQTPRYLIKTRGQQVTLSCSPISGHRSVSWYQQTPGQGLQFLFEYFSETQRNKGNFPGRFSGRQFSNSRSEMNVSTLELGDSALYLCASSGGDRVETQYFGPGTRLLVL.

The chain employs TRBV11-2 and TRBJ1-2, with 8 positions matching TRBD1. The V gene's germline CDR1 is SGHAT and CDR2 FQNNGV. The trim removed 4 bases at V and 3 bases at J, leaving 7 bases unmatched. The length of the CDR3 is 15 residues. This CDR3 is CASSSGQGEHYGYTF. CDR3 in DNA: TGTGCCAGCAGCTCAGGACAGGGTGAACACTATGGCTACACCTTC.

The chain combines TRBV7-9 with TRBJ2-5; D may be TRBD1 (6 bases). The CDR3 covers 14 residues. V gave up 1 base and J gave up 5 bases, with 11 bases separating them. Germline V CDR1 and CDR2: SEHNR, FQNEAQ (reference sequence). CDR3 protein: CASSLDPGEETQYF. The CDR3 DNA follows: TGTGCCAGCAGCTTAGATCCAGGGGAGGAGACCCAGTACTTC.

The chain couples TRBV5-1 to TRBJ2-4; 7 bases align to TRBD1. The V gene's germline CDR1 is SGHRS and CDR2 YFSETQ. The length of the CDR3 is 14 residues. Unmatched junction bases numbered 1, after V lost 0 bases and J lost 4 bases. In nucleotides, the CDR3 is TGCGCCAGCAGCTTGGGGGGACAGAAAAACATTCAGTACTTC. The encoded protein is CASSLGGQKNIQYF.

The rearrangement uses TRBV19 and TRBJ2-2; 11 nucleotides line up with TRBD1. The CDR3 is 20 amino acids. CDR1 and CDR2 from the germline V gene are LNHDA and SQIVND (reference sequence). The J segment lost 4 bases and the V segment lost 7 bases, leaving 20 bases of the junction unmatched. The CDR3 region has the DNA TGTGCCAGTATATTCGCCGACGACCGGGACAGGGGGACGGGCACCGGGGAGCTGTTTTTT. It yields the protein CASIFADDRDRGTGTGELFF.

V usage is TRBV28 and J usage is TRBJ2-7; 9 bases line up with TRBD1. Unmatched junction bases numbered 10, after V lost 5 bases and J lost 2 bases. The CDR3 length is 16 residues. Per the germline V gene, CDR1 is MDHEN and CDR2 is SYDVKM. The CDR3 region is CASSLVGTGTPYEQYF. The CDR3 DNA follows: TGTGCCAGCAGTCTCGTGGGGACAGGGACACCCTACGAGCAGTACTTC.

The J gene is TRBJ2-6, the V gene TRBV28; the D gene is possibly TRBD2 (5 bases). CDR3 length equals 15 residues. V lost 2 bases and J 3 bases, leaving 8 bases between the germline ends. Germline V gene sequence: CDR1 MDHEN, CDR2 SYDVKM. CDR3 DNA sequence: TGTGCCAGCAGTTTAACTGGAGGTGGGGCCAACGTCCTGACTTTC. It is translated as CASSLTGGGANVLTF.

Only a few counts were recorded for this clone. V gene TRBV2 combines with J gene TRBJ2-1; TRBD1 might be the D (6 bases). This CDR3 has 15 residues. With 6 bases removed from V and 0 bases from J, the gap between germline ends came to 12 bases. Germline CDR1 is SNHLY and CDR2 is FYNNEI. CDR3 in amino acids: CASRVQTGSYNEQFF. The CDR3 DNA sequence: TGTGCCAGCAGGGTTCAGACAGGCTCCTACAATGAGCAGTTCTTC.

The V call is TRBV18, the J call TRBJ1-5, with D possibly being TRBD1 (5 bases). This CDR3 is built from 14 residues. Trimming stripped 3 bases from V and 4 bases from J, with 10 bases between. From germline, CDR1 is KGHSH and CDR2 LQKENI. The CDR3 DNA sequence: TGTGCCAGCTCACCCAGGGAGGGTAATCAGCCCCAGCATTTT. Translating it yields CASSPREGNQPQHF.

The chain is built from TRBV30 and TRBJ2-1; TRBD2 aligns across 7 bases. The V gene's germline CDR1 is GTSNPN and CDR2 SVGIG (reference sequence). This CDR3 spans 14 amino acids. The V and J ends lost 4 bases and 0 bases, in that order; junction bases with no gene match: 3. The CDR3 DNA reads TGTGCCTGGAAACTAGCGAGCTCCTACAATGAGCAGTTCTTC. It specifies CAWKLASSYNEQFF.

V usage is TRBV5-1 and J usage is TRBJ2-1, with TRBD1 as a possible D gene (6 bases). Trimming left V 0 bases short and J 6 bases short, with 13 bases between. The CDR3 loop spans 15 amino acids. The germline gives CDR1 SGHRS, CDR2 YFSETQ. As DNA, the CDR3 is TGCGCCAGCAGCTTGGGAGGGGGAAGCCTCAATGAGCAGTTCTTC. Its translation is CASSLGGGSLNEQFF.